This TCR beta chain emerged from a study of blood T cell repertoires in COVID-19. Study summary: Sites in the United States, Italy and Spain provided acute and convalescent COVID-19 samples. Sample material is recorded as cDNA or gDNA derived from T cells, B-cell-depleted T cells, or PBMCs.

Authors' processing steps: Reference gene primer amplification in the assay estimated nucleated cell counts. The assay was immunoSEQ multiplex PCR, and TCRdb's table has in-frame clones only and misses some. The DNA gave D and trimming, while V, J and clone size come from that table. The repertoire holds roughly 170,000 clones, with roughly nine tenths as singletons. The germline V gene encodes CDR1 DFQATT and CDR2 SNEGSKA (reference sequence). Deletions cut 3 bases from V and 7 bases from J, with 15 bases between. The CDR3 totals 14 residues. The chain employs TRBV20-1 and TRBJ1-4; D possibly corresponds to TRBD1 (5 bases). The specimen sequenced was peripheral blood. The sequence was obtained from a man aged 65 to 79 with active or convalescent COVID-19. This CDR3 is CSASPRAVGEKLFF. The CDR3 region has the DNA TGCAGTGCTAGTCCCAGGGCGGTCGGTGAAAAACTGTTTTTT.